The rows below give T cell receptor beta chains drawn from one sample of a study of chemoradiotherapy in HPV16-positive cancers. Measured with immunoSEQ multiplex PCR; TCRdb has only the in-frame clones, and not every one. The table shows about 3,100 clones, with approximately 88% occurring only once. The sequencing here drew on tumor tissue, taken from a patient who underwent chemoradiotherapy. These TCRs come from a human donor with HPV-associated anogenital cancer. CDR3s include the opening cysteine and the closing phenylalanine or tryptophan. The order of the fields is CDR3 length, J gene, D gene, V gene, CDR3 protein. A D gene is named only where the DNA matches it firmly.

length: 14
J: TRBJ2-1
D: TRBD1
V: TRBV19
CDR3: CASRGTGDYNEQFF

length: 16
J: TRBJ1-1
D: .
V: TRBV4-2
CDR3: CASSPLRQGPGSEAFF

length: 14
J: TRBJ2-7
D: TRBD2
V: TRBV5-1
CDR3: CASSLAGGFYEQYF

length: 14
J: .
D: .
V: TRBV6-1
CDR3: CASGGGLLSYEQYF

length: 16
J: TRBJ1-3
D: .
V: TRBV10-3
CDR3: CAISESLLESGNTIYF

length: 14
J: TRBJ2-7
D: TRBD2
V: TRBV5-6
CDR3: CASSLEAAGDEQYF

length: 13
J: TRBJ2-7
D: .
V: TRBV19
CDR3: CASSIDLESRQYF

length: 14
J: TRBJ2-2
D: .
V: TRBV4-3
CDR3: CASSQERNTGELFF

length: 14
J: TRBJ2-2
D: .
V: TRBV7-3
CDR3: CASRPASGTGELFF

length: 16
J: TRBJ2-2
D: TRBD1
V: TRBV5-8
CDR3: CASSRTGDRGTGELFF

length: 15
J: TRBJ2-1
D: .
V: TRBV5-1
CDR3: CASSSSGDPVNGQFF

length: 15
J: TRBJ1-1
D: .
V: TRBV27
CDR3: CASVLSAVGYTEAFF

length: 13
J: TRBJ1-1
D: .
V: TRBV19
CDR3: CASSMTRVTEAFF

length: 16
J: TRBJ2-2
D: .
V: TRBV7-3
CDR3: CASSLNMGANTGELFF

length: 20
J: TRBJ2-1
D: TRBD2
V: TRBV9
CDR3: CASSVSALAGEVLWWNEQFF

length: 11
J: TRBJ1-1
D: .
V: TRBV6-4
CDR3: CASSEDSEAFF

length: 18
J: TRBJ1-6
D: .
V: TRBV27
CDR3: CASSSKSLGGKLNSPLHF

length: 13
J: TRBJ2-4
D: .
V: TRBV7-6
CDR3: CASSYPPRNIQYF

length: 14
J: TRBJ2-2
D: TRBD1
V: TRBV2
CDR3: CASSWTGNTGELFF

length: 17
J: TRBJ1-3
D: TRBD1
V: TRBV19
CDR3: CASSNRDSALSGNTIYF

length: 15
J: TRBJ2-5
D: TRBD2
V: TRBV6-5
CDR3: CASSGTSASGETQYF

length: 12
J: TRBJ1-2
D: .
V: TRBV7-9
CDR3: CASSLARAGYTF

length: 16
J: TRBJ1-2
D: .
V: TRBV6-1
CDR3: CASSVFAGVTNYGYTF

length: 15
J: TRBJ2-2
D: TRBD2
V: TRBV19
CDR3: CASRPGGRDTGELFF

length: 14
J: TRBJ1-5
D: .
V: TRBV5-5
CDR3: CASSFGSSNQPQHF

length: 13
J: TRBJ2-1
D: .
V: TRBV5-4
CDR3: CASSPEPEREQFF

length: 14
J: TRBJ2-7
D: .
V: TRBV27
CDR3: CASSVYGQNYEQYF

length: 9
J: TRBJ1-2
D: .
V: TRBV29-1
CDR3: CSVSPWWEF

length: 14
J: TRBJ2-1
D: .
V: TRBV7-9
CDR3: CASSLSGPRDEQFF

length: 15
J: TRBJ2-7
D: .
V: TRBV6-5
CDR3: CASSYSRGIGYEQYF

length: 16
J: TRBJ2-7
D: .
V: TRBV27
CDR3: CASSIGGGLLGYEQYF

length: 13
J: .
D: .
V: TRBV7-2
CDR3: CASRRDGRYEQYF

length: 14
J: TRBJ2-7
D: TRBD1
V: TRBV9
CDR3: CASTPGGSSYEQYF

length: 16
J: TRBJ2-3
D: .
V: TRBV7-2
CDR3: CASSLLKDLSANTQYF

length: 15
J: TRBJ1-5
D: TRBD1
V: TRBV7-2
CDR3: CASSLLQGAHQPQHF

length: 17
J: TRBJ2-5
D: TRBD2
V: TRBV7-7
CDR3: CASSFGTSGPRGETQYF

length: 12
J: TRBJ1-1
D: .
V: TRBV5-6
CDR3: CASSLVQAEAFF

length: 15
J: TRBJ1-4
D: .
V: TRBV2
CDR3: CASSDRGTGNEKLFF

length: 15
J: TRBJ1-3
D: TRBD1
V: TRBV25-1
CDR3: CASSDLGTGGNTIYF

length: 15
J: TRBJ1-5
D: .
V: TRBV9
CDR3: CASSADGGGGQPQHF

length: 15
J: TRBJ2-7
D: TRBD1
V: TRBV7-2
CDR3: CASSFLGQGAYEQYF

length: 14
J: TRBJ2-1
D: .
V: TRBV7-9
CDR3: CASSLGNVNNEQFF

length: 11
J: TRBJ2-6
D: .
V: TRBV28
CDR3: CASSLTNVLTF

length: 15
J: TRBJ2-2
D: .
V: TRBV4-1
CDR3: CASSQEYQGTGELFF

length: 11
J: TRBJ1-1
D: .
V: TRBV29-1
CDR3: CSGLVNTEAFF

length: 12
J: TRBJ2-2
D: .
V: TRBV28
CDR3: CASSFPTGELFF

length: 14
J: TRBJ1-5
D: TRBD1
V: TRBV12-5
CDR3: CASVLGQEHQPQHF

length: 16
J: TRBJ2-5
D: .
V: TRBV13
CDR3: CASSTRQLGTQETQYF

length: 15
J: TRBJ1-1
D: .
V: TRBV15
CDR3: CATSLNFTTYTEAFF